This paragraph covers one T cell receptor (beta chain) sequence. CDR1 is SNHLY and CDR2 is FYNNEI in the germline V gene. CDR3 size: 13 residues. Trimming stripped 2 bases from V and 9 bases from J, with 13 bases between. This sample was included in a study of T cell changes during pregnancy in multiple sclerosis. Assay used: immunoSEQ multiplex PCR; TCRdb lists only in-frame clones, some missing. The sample lists 65,000 to 85,000 clones, roughly 88% occurring once. The sequencing here drew on peripheral blood, taken after pregnancy. The chain joins TRBV2 to TRBJ1-1, with D possibly being TRBD1 (6 bases). This TCR came from a female donor in good health, enrolled as a control in a pregnancy study. This CDR3 reads CASSERGGDQAFF. CDR3 in DNA: TGTGCCAGCAGTGAAAGGGGGGGTGACCAAGCTTTCTTT.